Listed below are T cell receptor beta chains from one sample, sequenced in a study of blood T cell repertoires in COVID-19. TCRdb's copy holds only in-frame clones and misses some; the assay was immunoSEQ multiplex PCR. This repertoire shows 200,000 to 300,000 clones, 80% to 85% found once; its top ten account for around 4.2%. The sequencing sample was made of peripheral blood. The receptors derive from a man aged 55 to 70 with acute or convalescent COVID-19. Each CDR3 is given with its conserved first and last residue. Each record gives: D gene, V gene, clone size, J gene, CDR3 DNA, CDR3 protein. D genes are given only for firm matches. The listing skips clone size in some rows; elsewhere it reads once, few, many or a size class.

TRBD1	TRBV3-1/TRBV3-2	NA	TRBJ1-5	TGTGGGCGGGACCTTAACAGGGGGAGCAATCAGCCCCAGCATTTT	CGRDLNRGSNQPQHF
TRBD1	TRBV3-1/TRBV3-2	NA	TRBJ1-2	TGTGCCAGCAGCCAAGAGTGGGACAGGGGGAACTATGGCTACACCTTC	CASSQEWDRGNYGYTF
TRBD2	TRBV5-1	NA	TRBJ2-7	TGCGCCAGCAGCGTCCCTAGCGGAGCTACCTACGAGCAGTACTTC	CASSVPSGATYEQYF
NA	TRBV29-1	NA	TRBJ1-1	TGCAGCGTAGGCCGGGTCAACACTGAAGCTTTCTTT	CSVGRVNTEAFF
TRBD2	TRBV7-9	NA	TRBJ2-7	TGTGCCAGCAGCTTTCCGGGACTAGCGGCAGAGCAGTACTTC	CASSFPGLAAEQYF
TRBD2	TRBV28	once	TRBJ2-1	TGTGCCAGCAGTAGGGGACTAGCGGGAGTTTGGGAGCAGTTCTTC	CASSRGLAGVWEQFF
TRBD1	TRBV11-2	NA	TRBJ2-7	TGTGCCAGCAGCTTTGGCAGGGGGTACTTATACGAGCAGTACTTC	CASSFGRGYLYEQYF
NA	TRBV4-3	NA	TRBJ2-2	TGCGCCAGCAGCCAAACCCCCGGGACCGGGGAGCTGTTTTTT	CASSQTPGTGELFF
NA	TRBV11-2	NA	TRBJ2-3	TGTGCCAGCAGCTCCTCTGGCACAGATACGCAGTATTTT	CASSSSGTDTQYF
NA	TRBV27	once	TRBJ2-7	TGTGCCAGCAGTCCTACAGGGTACGAGCAGTACTTC	CASSPTGYEQYF
TRBD1	TRBV4-1	NA	TRBJ1-4	TGCGCCAGCAGCCCATATCCCAGACAGGGTCGGAGGAGTGAAAAACTGTTTTTT	CASSPYPRQGRRSEKLFF
TRBD1	TRBV5-1	few	TRBJ1-3	TGCGCCAGCAGCCAGACAGGGGCTGGAAACACCATATATTTT	CASSQTGAGNTIYF
NA	TRBV3-1/TRBV3-2	NA	TRBJ1-1	TGTGCCAGCAGCCAAGACGGAGGGGTGAACACTGAAGCTTTCTTT	CASSQDGGVNTEAFF
NA	TRBV7-9	NA	TRBJ1-5	TGTGCCAGCAGCTTCTCGCTAGGGGATCAGCCCCAGCATTTT	CASSFSLGDQPQHF
TRBD2	TRBV5-4	NA	TRBJ2-1	TGTGCCAGCAGCTTGGTTGTTGTGGGGAGCGGGAGGGGTGGTGAGCAGTTCTTC	CASSLVVVGSGRGGEQFF
TRBD1	TRBV7-2	NA	TRBJ1-1	TGTGCCAGCAGTCGGGACAGATTGAACACTGAAGCTTTCTTT	CASSRDRLNTEAFF
NA	TRBV4-2	NA	TRBJ1-2	TGTGCCAGCAGCCAAGAGGCCGCAGGGAACTATGGCTACACCTTC	CASSQEAAGNYGYTF
TRBD1	TRBV29-1	once	TRBJ2-3	TGCAGCGTTGAAGATAGTTGGGCAGGGGGCTTTACCACAGATACGCAGTATTTT	CSVEDSWAGGFTTDTQYF
NA	TRBV5-1	NA	TRBJ2-7	TGCGCCAGCAGCTTCGGGGATCAAGAGCAGTACTTC	CASSFGDQEQYF
NA	TRBV29-1	NA	TRBJ1-1	TGCAGCGTTATTGACAGTACGAACACTGAAGCTTTCTTT	CSVIDSTNTEAFF
TRBD1	TRBV5-1	NA	TRBJ1-2	TGCGCCAGCAGCTATGGGACAGGGGTGGCCTATGGCTACACCTTC	CASSYGTGVAYGYTF
NA	TRBV27	NA	TRBJ2-6	TGTGCCAGCAGACTTTCGCAACCGCTAAGCTCTGGGGCCAACGTCCTGACTTTC	CASRLSQPLSSGANVLTF